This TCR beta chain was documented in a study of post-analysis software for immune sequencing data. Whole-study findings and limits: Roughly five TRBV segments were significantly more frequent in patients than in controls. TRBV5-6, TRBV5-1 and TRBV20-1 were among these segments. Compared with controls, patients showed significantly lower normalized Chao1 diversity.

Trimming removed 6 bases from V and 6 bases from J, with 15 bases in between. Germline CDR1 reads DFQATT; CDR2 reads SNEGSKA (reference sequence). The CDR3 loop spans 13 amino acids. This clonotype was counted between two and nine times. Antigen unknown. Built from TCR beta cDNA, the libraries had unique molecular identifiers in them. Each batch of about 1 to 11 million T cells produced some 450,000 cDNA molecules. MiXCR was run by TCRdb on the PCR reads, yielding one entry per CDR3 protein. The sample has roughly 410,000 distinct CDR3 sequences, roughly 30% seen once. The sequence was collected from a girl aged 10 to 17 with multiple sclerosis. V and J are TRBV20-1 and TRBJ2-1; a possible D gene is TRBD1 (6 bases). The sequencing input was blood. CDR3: CSASRGGTNEQFF. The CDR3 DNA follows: TGCAGTGCCTCCCGAGGGGGAACCAATGAGCAGTTCTTC.